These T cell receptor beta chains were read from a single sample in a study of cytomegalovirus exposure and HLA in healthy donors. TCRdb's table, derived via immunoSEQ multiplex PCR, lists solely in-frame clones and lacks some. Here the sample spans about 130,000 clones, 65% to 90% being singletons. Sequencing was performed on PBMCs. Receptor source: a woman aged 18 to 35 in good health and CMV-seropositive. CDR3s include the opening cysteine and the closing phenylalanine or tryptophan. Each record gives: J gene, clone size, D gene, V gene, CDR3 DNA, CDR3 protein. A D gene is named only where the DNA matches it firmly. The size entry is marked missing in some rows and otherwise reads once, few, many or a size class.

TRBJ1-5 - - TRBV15 TGTGCCACCAGCAGAGATGCTACGAATCAGCCCCAGCATTTT CATSRDATNQPQHF
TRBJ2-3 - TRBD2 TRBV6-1 TGTGCCAGCAGTGAAATGGGGGGGAACACAGATACGCAGTATTTT CASSEMGGNTDTQYF
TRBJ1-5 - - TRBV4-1 TGCGCCAGCAGCCAAGGTAGAGCCCCCAATCAGCCCCAGCATTTT CASSQGRAPNQPQHF
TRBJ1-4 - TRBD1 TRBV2 TGTGCCAGCAGTGAGGAGGGGGCGCGGAGTGAAAAACTGTTTTTT CASSEEGARSEKLFF
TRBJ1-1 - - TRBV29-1 TGCAGCGTCTTAAGGACAGTAGGGAACACTGAAGCTTTCTTT CSVLRTVGNTEAFF
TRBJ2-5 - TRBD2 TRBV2 TGTGCCAGCAGCGAACTAGCGGGGGTTCAAGAGACCCAGTACTTC CASSELAGVQETQYF
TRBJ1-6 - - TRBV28 TGTGCCAGCAGCCCGCAAGAGGTCCACTATAATTCACCCCTCCACTTT CASSPQEVHYNSPLHF
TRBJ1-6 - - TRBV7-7 TGTGCTAGCAGCTTAGAGGAGTCACCCCTCCACTTT CASSLEESPLHF
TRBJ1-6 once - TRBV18 TGTGCCAGCTCGGGGGCGCAGGGGTATAATTCACCCCTCCACTTT CASSGAQGYNSPLHF
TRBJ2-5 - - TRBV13 TGTGCCAGCAGCGACAGGGGCGGGGGCCAAGAGACCCAGTACTTC CASSDRGGGQETQYF
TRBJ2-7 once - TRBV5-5 TGTGCCAGCAGCTATCAGGGTTACGAGCAGTACTTC CASSYQGYEQYF
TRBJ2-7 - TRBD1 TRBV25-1 TGTGCCAGCAGTGACCCTCCCGGGACAGGGGGCTACGAGCAGTACTTC CASSDPPGTGGYEQYF
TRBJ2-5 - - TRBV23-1 TGCGCCAGCAGTCATAAGGGGCAGGCCTTTCTGAACTTC CASSHKGQAFLNF
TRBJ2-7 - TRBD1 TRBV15 TGTGCCACCAGCAACAGGGGAATATACGAGCAGTACTTC CATSNRGIYEQYF
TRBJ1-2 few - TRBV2 TGTGCCAGCAGTGATGGGGGCGTCTATGGCTACACCTTC CASSDGGVYGYTF
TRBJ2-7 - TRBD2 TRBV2 TGTGCCAGCAGTGAGTTCGGGACTAGCTCCTACGAGCAGTACTTC CASSEFGTSSYEQYF
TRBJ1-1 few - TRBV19 TGTGCCAGTAGTTTACCAGGGGAGAGGACTGAAGCTTTCTTT CASSLPGERTEAFF
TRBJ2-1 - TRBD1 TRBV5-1 TGCGCCAGCAGCTTGTCCACAGGGGGACCTATTGAGCAGTTCTTC CASSLSTGGPIEQFF
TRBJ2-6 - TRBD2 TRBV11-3 TGTGCCAGCAGCCCTGGGGAGGGTTCTGGGGCCAACGTCCTGACTTTC CASSPGEGSGANVLTF